This T cell receptor (beta chain) was captured in a study of early T cells in non-severe SARS-CoV-2 infection. The ends lost 4 bases at V and 3 bases at J; junction bases unmatched: 2. Germline V gene data show CDR1 as PRHDT and CDR2 as FYEKMQ (reference sequence). CDR3 length: 13 residues. TCRdb re-derived calls from the 5' RACE reads in MiXCR, one entry per CDR3 protein. The table has about 98,000 distinct CDR3 sequences, 14% seen once; the top ten hold roughly 6.4%. This sequence was found in an adult who was a healthcare worker with PCR-confirmed SARS-CoV-2 infection or an uninfected control (not recorded which). Sequences were obtained from whole blood. The chain combines TRBV13 with TRBJ2-5, with TRBD2 matching over 7 bases. The CDR3 DNA reads TGTGCCAGCAGCTCGGGAGGCGAAGAGACCCAGTACTTC. Encoded protein: CASSSGGEETQYF.